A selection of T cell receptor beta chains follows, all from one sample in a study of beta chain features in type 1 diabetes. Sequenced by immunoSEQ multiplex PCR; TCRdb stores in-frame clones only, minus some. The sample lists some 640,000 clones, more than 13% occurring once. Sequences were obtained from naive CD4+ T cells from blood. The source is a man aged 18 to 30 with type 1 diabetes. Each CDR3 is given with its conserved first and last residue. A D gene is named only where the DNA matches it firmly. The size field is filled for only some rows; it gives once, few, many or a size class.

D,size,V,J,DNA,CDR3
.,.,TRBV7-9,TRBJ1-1,TGTGCCAGCCGGGAAGGGGCGCGTCCTGAAGCTTTCTTT,CASREGARPEAFF
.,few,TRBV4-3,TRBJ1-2,TGCGCCAGCAGCCAAGATGACCGGGACTTCTATGGCTACACCTTC,CASSQDDRDFYGYTF
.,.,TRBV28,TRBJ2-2,TGTGCCAGCCTATCGGGACAAACGAACACCGGGGAGCTGTTTTTT,CASLSGQTNTGELFF
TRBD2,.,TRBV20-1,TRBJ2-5,TGCAGCCTGGAGGGAGGGGAGACCCAGTACTTC,CSLEGGETQYF
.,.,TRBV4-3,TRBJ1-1,TGCGCCAGCAGCCAAGATACCCAGGGGTTGGGAGCTTTCTTT,CASSQDTQGLGAFF
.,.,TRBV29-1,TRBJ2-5,TGCAGCGTTGGCAGGGAAGAGACCCAGTACTTC,CSVGREETQYF
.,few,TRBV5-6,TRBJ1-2,TGTGCCAGCCTCAAACTGGGCCGCGAAGGGGGCTACACCTTC,CASLKLGREGGYTF
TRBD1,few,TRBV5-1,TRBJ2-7,TGCGCCAGCAGCTTGGAATTGGGAGCACAGGGGAGCTCCTACGAGCAGTACTTC,CASSLELGAQGSSYEQYF
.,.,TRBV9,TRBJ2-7,TGTGCCAGCAGCGGCCAGGGGACAGCCTCGGGGGTAAGAGAGCAGTACTTC,CASSGQGTASGVREQYF
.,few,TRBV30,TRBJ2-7,TGTGCCTGGGCGGGGACTTATGAGCAGTACTTC,CAWAGTYEQYF
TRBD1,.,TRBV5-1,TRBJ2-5,TGCGCCAGCAGCCCCCAGGACAGGGCGTACGAGGAGACCCAGTACTTC,CASSPQDRAYEETQYF
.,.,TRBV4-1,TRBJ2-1,TGCGCCAGCAGCCTAGCGAGCTACAATGAGCAGTTCTTC,CASSLASYNEQFF
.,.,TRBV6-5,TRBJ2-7,TGTGCCAGCAGTTACCGGGGCATCGACGAGCAGTACTTC,CASSYRGIDEQYF
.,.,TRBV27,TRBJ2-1,TGTGCCAGCAGTCATAGCAGGGGGGTGTACAATGAGCAGTTCTTC,CASSHSRGVYNEQFF
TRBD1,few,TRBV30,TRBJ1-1,TGTGCCTGGGGGACAGGTTTGAACACTGAAGCTTTCTTT,CAWGTGLNTEAFF
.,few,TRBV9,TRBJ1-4,TGTGCCAGCAGCGTCGCAGCAACTAATGAAAAACTGTTTTTT,CASSVAATNEKLFF
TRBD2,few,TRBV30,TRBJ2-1,TGTGCCTGCCTTAGCGGGAGTGGCGAGCAGTTCTTC,CACLSGSGEQFF
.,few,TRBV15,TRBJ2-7,TGTGCCACCAGCGCGAGGGGATCCTCCTACGAGCAGTACTTC,CATSARGSSYEQYF
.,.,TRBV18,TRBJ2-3,TGTGCCAGCTCCCCCTCTGGAGATACGCAGTATTTT,CASSPSGDTQYF
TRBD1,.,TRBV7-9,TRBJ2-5,TGTGCCAGCAGTTCCGGGACAGGGGGCGCTGAGACCCAGTACTTC,CASSSGTGGAETQYF
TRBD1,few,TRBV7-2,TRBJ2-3,TGTGCCAGCAGCCTAGGGACAGGGAGTAGCACAGATACGCAGTATTTT,CASSLGTGSSTDTQYF
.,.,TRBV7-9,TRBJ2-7,TGTGCCAGCAGCTCCGCCTCAGGGTACTCTCTCGAGCAGTACTTC,CASSSASGYSLEQYF
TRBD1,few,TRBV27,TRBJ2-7,TGTGCCAGCAGTTCTATACCCACGGACAGGGCCCTCGAGCAGTACTTC,CASSSIPTDRALEQYF
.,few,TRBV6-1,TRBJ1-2,TGTGCCAGCAGTGACCCGCCCTGGGGGAGGGTACGGAGATACACCTTC,CASSDPPWGRVRRYTF
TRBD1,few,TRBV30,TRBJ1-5,TGTGCCTGGAGTTCCTTACAGGGGAATCAGCCCCAGCATTTT,CAWSSLQGNQPQHF
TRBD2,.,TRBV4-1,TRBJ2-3,TGCGCCAGCAGCCAAGAGTGGGAGCGGGGCCCAGATACGCAGTATTTT,CASSQEWERGPDTQYF
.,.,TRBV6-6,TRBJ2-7,TGTGCCAGCAGTTATTTTGGGGGGACGGCGACCTACGAGCAGTACTTC,CASSYFGGTATYEQYF
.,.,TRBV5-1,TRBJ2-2,TGCGCCAGCAGCCTAGCAGGTTTCACCGGGGAGCTGTTTTTT,CASSLAGFTGELFF
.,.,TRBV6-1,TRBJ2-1,TGTGCCAGCGGGCAGGGACATGATAGAAATGAGCAGTTCTTC,CASGQGHDRNEQFF
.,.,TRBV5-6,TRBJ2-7,TGTGCCAGCAGCTTGGGCCGTAATACCTACGAGCAGTACTTC,CASSLGRNTYEQYF
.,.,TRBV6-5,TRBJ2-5,TGTGCCAGCACAGTACCGGGCGGGGAGACCCAGTACTTC,CASTVPGGETQYF
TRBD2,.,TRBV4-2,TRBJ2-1,TGTGCCAGCAGCCAAGAAACTAGCGGGAAGTACAATGAGCAGTTCTTC,CASSQETSGKYNEQFF
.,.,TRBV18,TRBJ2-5,TGTGCCACCACGCAGGAACAAGAGACCCAGTACTTC,CATTQEQETQYF
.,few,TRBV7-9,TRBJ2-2,TGTGCCAGCAGAGCGGCGGGAACGAACACCGGGGAGCTGTTTTTT,CASRAAGTNTGELFF
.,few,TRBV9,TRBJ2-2,TGTGCCAGCAGCGCCGGGACCCCCAGAGGGAGCGGGGAGCTGTTTTTT,CASSAGTPRGSGELFF
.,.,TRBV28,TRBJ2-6,TGTGCCAGCAGTTTATCAGGGGCGGTCTCTGGGGCCAACGTCCTGACTTTC,CASSLSGAVSGANVLTF
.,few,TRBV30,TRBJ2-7,TGTGCCTGGAGTAGGGATAGGGGGTCCGAGCAGTACTTC,CAWSRDRGSEQYF
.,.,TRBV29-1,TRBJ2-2,TGCAGCGTTGAGTGGGCCCTGAACACCGGGGAGCTGTTTTTT,CSVEWALNTGELFF
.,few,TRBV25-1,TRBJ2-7,TGTGCCAGCAGCCTCCGGGACACCTTCTACGAGCAGTACTTC,CASSLRDTFYEQYF
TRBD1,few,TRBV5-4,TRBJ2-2,TGTGCCAGCAGCTTGGGAGGACAGGGGGCCAGGGAGCTGTTTTTT,CASSLGGQGARELFF
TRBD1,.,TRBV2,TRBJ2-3,TGTGCCAGCAGTCCCTGGACAGGGGGGACAGATACGCAGTATTTT,CASSPWTGGTDTQYF
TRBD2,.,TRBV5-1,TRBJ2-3,TGCGCCAGCAGCTATGGGACTAGCGGGAGCTCAGATACGCAGTATTTT,CASSYGTSGSSDTQYF
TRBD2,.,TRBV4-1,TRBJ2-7,TGCGCCAGCAGCCAGCCGGGACTAGCGGGAGGCACCTACGAGCAGTACTTC,CASSQPGLAGGTYEQYF
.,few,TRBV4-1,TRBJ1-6,TGCGCCAGCAGCTCCGGACTGAGCTCCTATAATTCACCCCTCCACTTT,CASSSGLSSYNSPLHF
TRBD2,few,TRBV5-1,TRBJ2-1,TGCGCCAGCAGCTCGACTAGCGGGAGCATCCATGAGCAGTTCTTC,CASSSTSGSIHEQFF
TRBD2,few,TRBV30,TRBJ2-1,TGTGCCTGGAGCGGGACTAGCGGGAGGAATGAGCAGTTCTTC,CAWSGTSGRNEQFF